Described below is a single T cell receptor beta chain sequence and its context. The data are from a study of OX40 agonist ivuxolimab in advanced cancers. Losses at the gene ends were 5 bases for V and 4 bases for J; bases not matched to a gene: 3. Germline loops: CDR1 SQVTM, CDR2 ANQGSEA. This CDR3 spans 13 amino acids. The repertoire was sequenced with immunoSEQ multiplex PCR; TCRdb's copy has only in-frame clones and lacks some. The data contain about 56,000 clones, 75% to 90% of them singletons. The rearrangement links TRBV29-1 to TRBJ1-1; the match to TRBD1 covers 11 bases. This TCR was recovered from an adult with an advanced solid tumor such as melanoma, head and neck, liver or kidney cancer. Sequencing used CD4+ or CD8+ T cells sorted from blood, obtained in a trial of the OX40 agonist ivuxolimab. This CDR3 is CSVSDRGLTEAFF. Written as DNA, the CDR3 is TGCAGCGTTTCGGACAGGGGGCTCACTGAAGCTTTCTTT. The full variable domain, its missing parts supplied by reference TRBV29-1 and TRBJ1-1, is SAVISQKPSRDICQRGTSLTIQCQVDSQVTMMFWYRQQPGQSLTLIATANQGSEATYESGFVIDKFPISRPNLTFSTLTVSNMSPEDSSIYLCSVSDRGLTEAFFGQGTRLTVV.